This entry features one T cell receptor (beta chain) sequence. The data were obtained in a study of blood T cell repertoires in COVID-19. About the research overall: Some COVID-19 samples were acute and others convalescent; all came from the United States, Italy and Spain. PBMCs, B-cell-depleted T cells, or T cells provided the cDNA or gDNA that made up the material.

Original data processing: Estimation of nucleated cell counts was performed using reference gene primer amplification. Repertoires were generated with immunoSEQ multiplex PCR, while TCRdb's copy carries only in-frame clones and drops some. The V and J calls and clone size are taken from that table; D and trimming were inferred from the DNA. Of 300,000 to 450,000 clones in the sample, 85% are singletons; the top ten hold 3% to 4%. Germline V gene data show CDR1 as SGDLS and CDR2 as YYNGEE. The CDR3 has 14 residues. V was shortened by 3 bases and J by 4 bases, with 11 bases between the two germline ends.

The sequence derives from a young woman with acute or convalescent COVID-19. The sequencing sample was made of peripheral blood. The chain carries TRBV9 and TRBJ1-5; D uncertain. CDR3 coding DNA: TGTGCCAGCAGCGCCGGAGAGGGAAATCAGCCCCAGCATTTT. It codes for CASSAGEGNQPQHF.